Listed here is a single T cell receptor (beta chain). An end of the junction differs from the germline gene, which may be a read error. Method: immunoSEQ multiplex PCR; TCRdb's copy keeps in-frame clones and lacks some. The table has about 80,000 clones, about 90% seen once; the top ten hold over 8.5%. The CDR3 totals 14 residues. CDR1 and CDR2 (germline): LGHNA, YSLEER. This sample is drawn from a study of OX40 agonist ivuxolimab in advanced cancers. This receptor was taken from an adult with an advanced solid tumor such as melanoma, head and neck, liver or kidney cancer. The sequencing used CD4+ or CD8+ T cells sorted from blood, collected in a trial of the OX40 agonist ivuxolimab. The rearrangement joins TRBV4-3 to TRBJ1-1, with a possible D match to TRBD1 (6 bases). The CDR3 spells CAGSQVGGPTEAFF. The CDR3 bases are TGCGCCGGCAGCCAAGTGGGGGGGCCGACTGAAGCTTTCTTT.